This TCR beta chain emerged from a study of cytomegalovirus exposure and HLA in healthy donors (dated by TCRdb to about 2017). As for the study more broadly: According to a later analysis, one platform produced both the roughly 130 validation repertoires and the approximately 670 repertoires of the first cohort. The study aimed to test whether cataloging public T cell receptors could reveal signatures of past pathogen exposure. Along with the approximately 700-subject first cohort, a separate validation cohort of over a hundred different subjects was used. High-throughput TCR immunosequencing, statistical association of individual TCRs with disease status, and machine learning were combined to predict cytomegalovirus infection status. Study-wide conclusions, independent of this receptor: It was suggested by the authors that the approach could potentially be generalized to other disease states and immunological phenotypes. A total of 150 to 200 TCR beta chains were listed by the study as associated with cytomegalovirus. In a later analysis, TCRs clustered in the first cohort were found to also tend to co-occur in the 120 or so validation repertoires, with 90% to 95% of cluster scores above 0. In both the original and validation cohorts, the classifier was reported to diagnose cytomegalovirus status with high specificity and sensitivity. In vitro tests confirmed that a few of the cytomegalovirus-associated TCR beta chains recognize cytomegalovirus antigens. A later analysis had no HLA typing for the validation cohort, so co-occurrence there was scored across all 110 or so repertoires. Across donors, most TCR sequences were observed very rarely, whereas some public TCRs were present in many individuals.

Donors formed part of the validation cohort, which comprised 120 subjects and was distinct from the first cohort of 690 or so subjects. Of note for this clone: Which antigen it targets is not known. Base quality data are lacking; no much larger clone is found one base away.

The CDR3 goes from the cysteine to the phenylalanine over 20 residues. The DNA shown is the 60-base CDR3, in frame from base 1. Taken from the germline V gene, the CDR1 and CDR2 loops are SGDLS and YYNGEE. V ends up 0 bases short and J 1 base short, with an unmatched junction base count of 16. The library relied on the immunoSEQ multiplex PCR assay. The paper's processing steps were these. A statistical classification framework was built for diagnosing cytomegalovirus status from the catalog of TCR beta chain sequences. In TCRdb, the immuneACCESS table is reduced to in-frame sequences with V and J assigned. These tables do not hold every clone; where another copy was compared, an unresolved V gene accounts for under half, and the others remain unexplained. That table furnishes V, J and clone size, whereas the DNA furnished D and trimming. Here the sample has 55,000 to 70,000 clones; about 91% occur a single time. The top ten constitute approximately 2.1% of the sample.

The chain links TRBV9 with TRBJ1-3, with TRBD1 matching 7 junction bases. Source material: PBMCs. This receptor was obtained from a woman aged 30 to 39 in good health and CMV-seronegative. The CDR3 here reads CASSVGRGQREFPSGNTIYF. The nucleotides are TGTGCCAGCAGCGTAGGTAGGGGACAGAGAGAGTTTCCTTCTGGAAACACCATATATTTT.